This is a list of T cell receptor beta chains from one sample in a study of blood T cell repertoires in COVID-19. Profiling relied on immunoSEQ multiplex PCR, and the TCRdb table lists in-frame clones only, not all of them. The data contain fewer than 200,000 clones, 70% to 90% of them seen just once; the ten biggest clones take up just over 2.5%. Sequencing was carried out using peripheral blood. The origin of the receptors is an elderly woman with COVID-19, enrolled during active disease. Both conserved end residues are part of each CDR3. The order of the fields is clone size, V gene, D gene, J gene, CDR3 protein, CDR3 DNA. D genes are given only for firm matches. Only part of the rows carry a size: once, few, many, or a class if the clone is expanded.

size: few
V: TRBV7-7
D: TRBD1
J: TRBJ2-5
CDR3: CASSVGPGGEETQYF
DNA: TGTGCTAGCAGCGTGGGGCCAGGGGGCGAGGAGACCCAGTACTTC

size: .
V: TRBV7-9
D: TRBD2
J: TRBJ2-4
CDR3: CASSLLAGNLAKNIQYF
DNA: TGTGCCAGCAGCTTGCTAGCGGGGAACCTAGCCAAAAACATTCAGTACTTC

size: .
V: TRBV12-3/TRBV12-4
D: .
J: TRBJ1-1
CDR3: CASRYRDLSEAFF
DNA: TGTGCCAGCAGATACAGGGATCTTTCTGAAGCTTTCTTT

size: .
V: TRBV7-9
D: TRBD2
J: TRBJ2-1
CDR3: CASSLAGGRALNEQFF
DNA: TGTGCCAGCAGCTTAGCTGGCGGGAGGGCCCTCAATGAGCAGTTCTTC

size: few
V: TRBV28
D: .
J: TRBJ2-7
CDR3: CASSHPESYEQYF
DNA: TGTGCCAGCAGTCACCCCGAGTCCTACGAGCAGTACTTC

size: .
V: TRBV5-6
D: .
J: TRBJ2-4
CDR3: CASSSGGTARAKNIQYF
DNA: TGTGCCAGCAGCTCTGGAGGGACGGCTCGGGCCAAAAACATTCAGTACTTC

size: once
V: TRBV12-3/TRBV12-4
D: .
J: TRBJ1-2
CDR3: CASSSRSYGYTF
DNA: TGTGCCAGCAGTTCCAGAAGTTATGGCTACACCTTC

size: .
V: TRBV4-2
D: TRBD2
J: TRBJ2-1
CDR3: CASSQEGGTNNEQFF
DNA: TGTGCCAGCAGCCAAGAGGGAGGGACGAACAATGAGCAGTTCTTC

size: few
V: TRBV2
D: TRBD1
J: TRBJ1-1
CDR3: CASRKQGSTEAFF
DNA: TGTGCCAGCAGGAAACAGGGGAGCACTGAAGCTTTCTTT

size: .
V: TRBV5-1
D: .
J: TRBJ1-2
CDR3: CASSLERREYGYTF
DNA: TGCGCCAGCAGCTTGGAACGGAGGGAGTATGGCTACACCTTC

size: .
V: TRBV18
D: TRBD1
J: TRBJ2-7
CDR3: CASSEPGQGSYEQYF
DNA: TGTGCCAGCTCAGAACCGGGACAGGGAAGCTACGAGCAGTACTTC

size: .
V: TRBV15
D: .
J: TRBJ1-2
CDR3: CATSRDRREGGYTF
DNA: TGTGCCACCAGCAGAGATCGGAGGGAAGGTGGCTACACCTTC

size: .
V: TRBV28
D: .
J: TRBJ2-3
CDR3: CASSALRDLTQYF
DNA: TGTGCCAGCAGCGCCCTCCGGGACTTGACGCAGTATTTT

size: .
V: TRBV2
D: TRBD2
J: TRBJ2-7
CDR3: CASGSKLAPNYEQYF
DNA: TGTGCCAGCGGATCTAAACTAGCGCCCAACTACGAGCAGTACTTC

size: .
V: TRBV7-7
D: .
J: TRBJ2-5
CDR3: CASSLQGQETQYF
DNA: TGTGCTAGCAGCTTACAGGGCCAAGAGACCCAGTACTTC

size: .
V: TRBV6-5
D: TRBD1
J: TRBJ1-6
CDR3: CASSAQGDSNSPLHF
DNA: TGTGCCAGCAGCGCCCAGGGGGACAGCAATTCACCCCTCCACTTT

size: .
V: TRBV14
D: TRBD1
J: TRBJ2-3
CDR3: CASSPWTGRFTDTQYF
DNA: TGTGCCAGCAGCCCTTGGACAGGGAGATTCACAGATACGCAGTATTTT

size: .
V: TRBV2
D: .
J: TRBJ1-1
CDR3: CASSDGRFNTEAFF
DNA: TGTGCCAGCAGTGATGGCAGATTCAACACTGAAGCTTTCTTT

size: .
V: TRBV28
D: TRBD1
J: TRBJ2-2
CDR3: CASSHNRGATGELFF
DNA: TGTGCCAGCAGCCATAACAGGGGGGCCACCGGGGAGCTGTTTTTT

size: .
V: TRBV6-1
D: .
J: TRBJ1-1
CDR3: CASSEWTAEAFF
DNA: TGTGCCAGCAGTGAGTGGACAGCAGAAGCTTTCTTT

size: .
V: TRBV11-2
D: .
J: TRBJ1-4
CDR3: CASSATVGNEKLFF
DNA: TGTGCCAGCAGCGCGACAGTAGGAAATGAAAAACTGTTTTTT